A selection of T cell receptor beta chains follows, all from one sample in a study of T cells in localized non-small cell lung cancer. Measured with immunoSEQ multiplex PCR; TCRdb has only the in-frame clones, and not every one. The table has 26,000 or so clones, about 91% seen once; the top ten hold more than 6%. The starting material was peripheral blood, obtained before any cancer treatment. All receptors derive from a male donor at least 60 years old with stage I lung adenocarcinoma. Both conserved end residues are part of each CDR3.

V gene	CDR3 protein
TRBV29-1	CSVEKRSHSGANVLTF
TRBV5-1	CASSSTGTSPDTQYF
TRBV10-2	CASKMAGGPEQFF
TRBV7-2	CASSTQMGEGENF
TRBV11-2	CASSLGLDYEQYF
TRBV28	CASKFGNRNTEAFF
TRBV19	CASNPTGGYTEAFF
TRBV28	CASSNPWTGGPYEQYF
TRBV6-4	CASSDGREDSPLHF
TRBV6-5	CASSSTWVSYNEQFF
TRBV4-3	CASSRSGQGESPLHF
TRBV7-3	CASSLGIYAELFF
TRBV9	CASSVDARGAGNTIYF
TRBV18	CASSPGVGGHNEQYF
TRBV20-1	CSASDYGYTF
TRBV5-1	CASSSGQGLGYTF
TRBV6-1	CASSLRDRDGYTF
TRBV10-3	CAISESVAGGLRAQYF
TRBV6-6	CASRLQGGTEAFF
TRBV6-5	CASSYSDTEAFF
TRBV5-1	CASSLEAGTGEKLFF
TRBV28	CASSSPNKHGYTF
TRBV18	CASSPPTRDGYTF
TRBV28	CASSSYRVYGYTF
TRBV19	CASSMGLLGGYTF
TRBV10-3	CAIAAANTIYF
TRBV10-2	CASSESIYYEQYF
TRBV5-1	CASSLGGASLDEQFF
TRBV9	CASSSGVLTDTQYF
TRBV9	CASSVDIPSGGSLRVNEQFF
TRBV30	CAWKQGSYEKLFF
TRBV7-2	CASSSPGQPQHF
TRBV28	CASSPPGVQAGNTIYF
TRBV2	CASSATGLETQYF
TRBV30	CAWSVDSYSYEQYF
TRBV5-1	CASSLAGREYEQFF
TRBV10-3	CATEGQNTDEQYF
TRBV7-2	CASSLAITDTQYF
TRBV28	CASSRVQDGETQYF
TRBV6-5	CASSQYSSYNSPLHF
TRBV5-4	CASSFEQGGLNTEAFF
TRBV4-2	CASSFVSGPYEQYF
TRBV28	CASRVNLGPLHF
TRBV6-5	CASSYSRPTDTQYF
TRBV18	CASSPQETQYF
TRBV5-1	CASSPGNSGGTDTQYF
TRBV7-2	CASSLGQEAYNSPLHF
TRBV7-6	CASSSRGSYNSPLHF
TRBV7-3	CASSPKTGGSVSGANVLTF
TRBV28	CASRPRGQGTPEAFF
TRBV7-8	CASSPQAGGSTDTQYF
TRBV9	CASSVGQLPGELFF
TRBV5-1	CASSHQGQNYGYTF
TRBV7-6	CASSLASGGHTGELFF
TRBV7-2	CASSSRTGLNQPQHF